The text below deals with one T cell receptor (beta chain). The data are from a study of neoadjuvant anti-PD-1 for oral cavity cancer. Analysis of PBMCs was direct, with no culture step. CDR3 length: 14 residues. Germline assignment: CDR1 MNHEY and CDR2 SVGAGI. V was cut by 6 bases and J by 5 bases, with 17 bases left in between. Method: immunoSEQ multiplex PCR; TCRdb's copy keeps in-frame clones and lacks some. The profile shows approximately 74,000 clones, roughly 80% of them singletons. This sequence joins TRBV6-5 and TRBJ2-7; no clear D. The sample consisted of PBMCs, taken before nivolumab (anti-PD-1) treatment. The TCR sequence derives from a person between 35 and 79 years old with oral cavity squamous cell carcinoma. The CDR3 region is CASSSSRPFDEQYF. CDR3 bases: TGTGCCAGCAGCTCCTCGAGACCCTTCGACGAGCAGTACTTC.